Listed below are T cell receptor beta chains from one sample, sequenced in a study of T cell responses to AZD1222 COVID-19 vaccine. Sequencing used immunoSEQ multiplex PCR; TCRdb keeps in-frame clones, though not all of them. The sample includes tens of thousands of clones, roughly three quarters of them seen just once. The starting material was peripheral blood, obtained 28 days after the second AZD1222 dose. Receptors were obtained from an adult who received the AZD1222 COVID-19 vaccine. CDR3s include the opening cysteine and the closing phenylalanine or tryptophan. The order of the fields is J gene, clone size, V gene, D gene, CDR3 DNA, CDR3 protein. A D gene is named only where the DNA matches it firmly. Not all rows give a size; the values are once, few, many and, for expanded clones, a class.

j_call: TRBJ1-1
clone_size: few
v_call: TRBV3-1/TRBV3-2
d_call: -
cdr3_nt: TGTGCCAGCAGCCAAGACGGGACACGGGAAGCTTTCTTT
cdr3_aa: CASSQDGTREAFF

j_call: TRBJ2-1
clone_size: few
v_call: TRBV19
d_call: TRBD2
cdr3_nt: TGTGCCAGTAGACTAGCGGGGGGTGAGCAGTTCTTC
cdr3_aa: CASRLAGGEQFF

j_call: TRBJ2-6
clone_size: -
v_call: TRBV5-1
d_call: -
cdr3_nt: TGCGCCAGCAGCCGCACACAGGGAGATACTGGGGCCAACGTCCTGACTTTC
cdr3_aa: CASSRTQGDTGANVLTF

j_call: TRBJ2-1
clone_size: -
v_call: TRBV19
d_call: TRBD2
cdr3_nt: TGTGCCAGTAGTAGAACTAGCGGGGGGGCCAGAGAGCAGTTCTTC
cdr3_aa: CASSRTSGGAREQFF

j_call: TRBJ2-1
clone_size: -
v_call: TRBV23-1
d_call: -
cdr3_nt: TGCGCCAGCAGTCAGGGCGGGCGGACTCAAGAGCAGTTCTTC
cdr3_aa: CASSQGGRTQEQFF

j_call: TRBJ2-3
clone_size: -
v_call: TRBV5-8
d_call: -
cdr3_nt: TGTGCCAGCAGTCAACTGGATACGCAGTATTTT
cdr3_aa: CASSQLDTQYF

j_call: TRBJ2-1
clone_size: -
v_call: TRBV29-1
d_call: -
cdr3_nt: TGCAGCGTGTTACTGACAGGTTCATACAATGAGCAGTTCTTC
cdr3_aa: CSVLLTGSYNEQFF

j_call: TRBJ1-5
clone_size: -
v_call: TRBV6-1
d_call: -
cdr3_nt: TGTGCCAGCAGTGAAAAGGTTGGGGTTAGCAATCAGCCCCAGCATTTT
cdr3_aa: CASSEKVGVSNQPQHF

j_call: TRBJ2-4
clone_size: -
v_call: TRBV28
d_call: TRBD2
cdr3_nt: TGTGCCAGCAGTTCTAGCGGGGCCAAAAACATTCAGTACTTC
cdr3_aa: CASSSSGAKNIQYF

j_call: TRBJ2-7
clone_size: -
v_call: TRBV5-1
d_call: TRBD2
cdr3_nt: TGCGCCAGCAGCCAAAATAGCGGGAGCGCCGACGCCTCCTACGAGCAGTACTTC
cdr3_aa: CASSQNSGSADASYEQYF

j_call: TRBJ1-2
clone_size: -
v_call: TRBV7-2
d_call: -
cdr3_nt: TGTGCCAGCAGCTTAACGGGAGGTCGGGATTTGGATGGCTACACCTTC
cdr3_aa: CASSLTGGRDLDGYTF

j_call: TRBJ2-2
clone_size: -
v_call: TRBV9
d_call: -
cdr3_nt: TGTGCCAGCAGCGTAGCTATTAATGGCGCCGGGGAGCTGTTTTTT
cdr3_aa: CASSVAINGAGELFF

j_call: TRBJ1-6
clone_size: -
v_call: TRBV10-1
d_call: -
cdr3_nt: TGCGCCAGTTATCAGGGCACAGGGACAAATTCACCCCTCCACTTT
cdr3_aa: CASYQGTGTNSPLHF

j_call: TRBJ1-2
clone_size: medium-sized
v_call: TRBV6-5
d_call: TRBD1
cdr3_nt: TGTGCCACCCTTAAGGACAGGGGCTTTTATGGCTACACCTTC
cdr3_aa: CATLKDRGFYGYTF

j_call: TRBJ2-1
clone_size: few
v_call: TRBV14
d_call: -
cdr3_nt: TGTGCCAGCAGCCAAGGATCCGGGGATGAGCAGTTCTTC
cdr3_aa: CASSQGSGDEQFF

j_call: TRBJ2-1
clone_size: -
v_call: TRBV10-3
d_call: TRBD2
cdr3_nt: TGTGCCATCAGTGAGTCTGGGGGAGGGTACAATGAGCAGTTCTTC
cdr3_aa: CAISESGGGYNEQFF

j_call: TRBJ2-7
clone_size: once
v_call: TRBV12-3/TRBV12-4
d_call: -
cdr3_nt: TGTGCCAGCAGGGGGCTGTTGTACGAGCAGTACTTC
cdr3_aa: CASRGLLYEQYF

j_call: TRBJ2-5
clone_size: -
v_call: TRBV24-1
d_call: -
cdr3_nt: TGTGCCACCAGTGATTTTAAAGAGACCCAGTACTTC
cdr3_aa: CATSDFKETQYF

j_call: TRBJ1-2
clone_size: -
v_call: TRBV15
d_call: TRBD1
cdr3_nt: TGTGCCACCAGCAGAGATCAGGGACAGGGCCTCTATGGCTACACCTTC
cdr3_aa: CATSRDQGQGLYGYTF

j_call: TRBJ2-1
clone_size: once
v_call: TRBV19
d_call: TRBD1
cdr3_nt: TGTGCCAGTAGCCCCGGGACAGGGGTCCACAATGAGCAGTTCTTC
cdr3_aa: CASSPGTGVHNEQFF

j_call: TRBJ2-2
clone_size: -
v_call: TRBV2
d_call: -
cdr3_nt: TGTGCCAGCGGCTTCGGCATAGACACCGGGGAGCTGTTTTTT
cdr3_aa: CASGFGIDTGELFF

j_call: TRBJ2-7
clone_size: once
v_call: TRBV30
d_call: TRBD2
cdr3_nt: TGTGCCTGGAGGACTAGCGGGACGACCTACGAGCAGTACTTC
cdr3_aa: CAWRTSGTTYEQYF

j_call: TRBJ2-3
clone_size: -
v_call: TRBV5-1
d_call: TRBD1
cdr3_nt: TGCGCCAGCAGCCGGACAGGGGTTGGAGATACGCAGTATTTT
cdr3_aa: CASSRTGVGDTQYF

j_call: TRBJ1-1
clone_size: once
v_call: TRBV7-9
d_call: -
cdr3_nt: TGTGCCAGCAGCTTATCAGGGGCTGGCACTGAAGCTTTCTTT
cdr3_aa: CASSLSGAGTEAFF

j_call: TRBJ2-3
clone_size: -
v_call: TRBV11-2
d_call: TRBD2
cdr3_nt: TGTGCCAGCAGCTTACACCCCGGGAGGCCGGATACGCAGTATTTT
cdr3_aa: CASSLHPGRPDTQYF

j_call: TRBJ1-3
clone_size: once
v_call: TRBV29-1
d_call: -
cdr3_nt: TGCAGCGTTGAATGGGGTCTTGGTGGAAACACCATATATTTT
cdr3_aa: CSVEWGLGGNTIYF

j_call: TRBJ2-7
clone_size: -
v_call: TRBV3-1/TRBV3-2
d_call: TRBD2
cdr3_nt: TGTGCCAGCAGCCAAGATGGAGGACTAGCGGGAGTGGTGTACGAGCAGTACTTC
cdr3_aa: CASSQDGGLAGVVYEQYF

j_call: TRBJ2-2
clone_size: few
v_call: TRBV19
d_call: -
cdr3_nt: TGTGCCAGTCGTACGGGGTGGAACACCGGGGAGCTGTTTTTT
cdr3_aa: CASRTGWNTGELFF

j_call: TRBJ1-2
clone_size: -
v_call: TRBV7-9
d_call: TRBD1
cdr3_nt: TGTGCCAGCAGCTTAGAACGAGGGACAGGATATGGCTACACCTTC
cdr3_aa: CASSLERGTGYGYTF

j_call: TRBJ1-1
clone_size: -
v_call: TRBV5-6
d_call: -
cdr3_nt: TGTGCCAGCAGCCTTGTGTTCAAGAACACTGAAGCTTTCTTT
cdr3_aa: CASSLVFKNTEAFF

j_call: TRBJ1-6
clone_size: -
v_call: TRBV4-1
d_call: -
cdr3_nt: TGCGCCAGCAGCCAAGATCTTAACACTTTACCACCCCTCCACTTT
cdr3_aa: CASSQDLNTLPPLHF

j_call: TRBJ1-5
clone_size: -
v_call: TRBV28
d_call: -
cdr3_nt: TGTGCCAGCACCGAACAAGGTATAGGCAATCAGCCCCAGCATTTT
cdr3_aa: CASTEQGIGNQPQHF

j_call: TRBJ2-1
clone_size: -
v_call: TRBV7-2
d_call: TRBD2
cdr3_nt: TGTGCCAGCAGCTTCATGGGGCGGGAGCTGAACGAGCAGTTCTTC
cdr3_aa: CASSFMGRELNEQFF

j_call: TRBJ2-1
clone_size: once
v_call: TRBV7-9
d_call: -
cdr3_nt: TGTGCCAGCAGCTTAGCAGGGTCTAGCGCCTACAATGAGCAGTTCTTC
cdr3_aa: CASSLAGSSAYNEQFF

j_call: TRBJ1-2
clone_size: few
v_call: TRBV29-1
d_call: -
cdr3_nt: TGCAGCGTTGATAAGGGGAATAGCTACACCTTC
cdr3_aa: CSVDKGNSYTF

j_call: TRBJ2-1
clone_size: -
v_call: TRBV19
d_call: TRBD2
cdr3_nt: TGTGCCAGTAGTAATCGCGGGGGGGACTACAATGAGCAGTTCTTC
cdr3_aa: CASSNRGGDYNEQFF

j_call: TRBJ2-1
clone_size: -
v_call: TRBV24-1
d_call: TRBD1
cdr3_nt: TGTGCCACCAGTGATTTCGGGACAGGGAAGAGCAATGAGCAGTTCTTC
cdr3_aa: CATSDFGTGKSNEQFF

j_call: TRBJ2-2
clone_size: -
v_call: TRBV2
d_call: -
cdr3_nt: TGTGCCAGCAGCTACGCCGGGGAGCTGTTTTTT
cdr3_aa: CASSYAGELFF